This T cell receptor (beta chain) was sequenced for a study of response to subunit inactivated influenza vaccine. The V and J ends lost 6 bases and 0 bases respectively, with 3 bases between them. The CDR3 loop spans 13 amino acids. Findings of the study overall: Authors suggested few new T cells are recruited by each seasonal influenza vaccination.

In the case of this clonotype: Its matching antigen is unknown.

Each CDR3 protein gets one entry after TCRdb re-called the RT-PCR reads with MiXCR. The sample lists 400,000 to 550,000 distinct CDR3 sequences, about 25% occurring once. V is TRBV12-3 or TRBV12-4 and J is TRBJ1-6; D gene ambiguous. The source of this sequence is a man in his fifties who received an inactivated influenza vaccine. This specimen consisted of CD4+ T cells sorted from PBMCs, obtained about 5 days after vaccination. The CDR3 DNA is TGTGCCAGCAGGGACTCCTATAATTCACCCCTCCACTTT. Protein: CASRDSYNSPLHF.